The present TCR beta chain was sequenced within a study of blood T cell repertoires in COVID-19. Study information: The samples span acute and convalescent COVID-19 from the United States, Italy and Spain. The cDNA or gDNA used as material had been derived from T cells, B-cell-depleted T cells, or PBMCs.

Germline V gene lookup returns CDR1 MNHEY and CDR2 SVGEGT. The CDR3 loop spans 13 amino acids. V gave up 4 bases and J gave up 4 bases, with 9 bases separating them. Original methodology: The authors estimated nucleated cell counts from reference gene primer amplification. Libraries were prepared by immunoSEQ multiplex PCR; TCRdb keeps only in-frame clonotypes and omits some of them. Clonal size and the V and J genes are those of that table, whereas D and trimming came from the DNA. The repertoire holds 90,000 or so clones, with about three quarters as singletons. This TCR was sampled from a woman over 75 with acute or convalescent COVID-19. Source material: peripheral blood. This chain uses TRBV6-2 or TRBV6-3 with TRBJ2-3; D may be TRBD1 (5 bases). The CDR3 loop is CASSFQGPDTQYF. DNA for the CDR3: TGTGCCAGCAGTTTCCAGGGCCCAGATACGCAGTATTTT.